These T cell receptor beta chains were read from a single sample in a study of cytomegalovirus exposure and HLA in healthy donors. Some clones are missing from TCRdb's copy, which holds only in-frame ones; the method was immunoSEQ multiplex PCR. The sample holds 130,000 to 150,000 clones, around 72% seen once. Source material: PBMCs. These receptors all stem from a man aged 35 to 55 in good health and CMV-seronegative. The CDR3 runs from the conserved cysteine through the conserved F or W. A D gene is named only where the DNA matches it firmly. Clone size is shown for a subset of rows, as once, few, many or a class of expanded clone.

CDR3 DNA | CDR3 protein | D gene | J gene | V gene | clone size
TGTGCCAGCAGTTCCGGTTTACCTTATGGCTACACCTTC | CASSSGLPYGYTF | NA | TRBJ1-2 | TRBV6-6 | NA
TGTGCCAGCAGCCCGCCAGGGGACAGGGGGCTTAATGAGCAGTTCTTC | CASSPPGDRGLNEQFF | TRBD1 | TRBJ2-1 | TRBV11-2 | NA
TGCGCCAGCAGCTTGAGGGGGCCCGTGGGCGACGAAGCTTTCTTT | CASSLRGPVGDEAFF | TRBD1 | TRBJ1-1 | TRBV5-1 | NA
TGTGCCAGCAGCTCCATTGGGGGCGGGGGAGATACGCAGTATTTT | CASSSIGGGGDTQYF | NA | TRBJ2-3 | TRBV5-6 | NA
TGTGCCAGCACCGACTCCGGGGTTGGCACAGATACGCAGTATTTT | CASTDSGVGTDTQYF | NA | TRBJ2-3 | TRBV27 | NA
TGTGCCAGCAGCCAAGTTGCGGGCCACATTATAAACTATGGCTACACCTTC | CASSQVAGHIINYGYTF | NA | TRBJ1-2 | TRBV4-2 | NA
TGCGCCAGCGCCGAAGGGACAGGGAAGCAGACCCAGTACTTC | CASAEGTGKQTQYF | TRBD1 | TRBJ2-5 | TRBV5-1 | NA
TGTGCCAGCAGTTCCCGGACTAGCGGGGGGACAGATACGCAGTATTTT | CASSSRTSGGTDTQYF | TRBD2 | TRBJ2-3 | TRBV6-5 | NA
TGTGCCAGCAGCCCGACACGCGTCTATGGCTACACCTTC | CASSPTRVYGYTF | NA | TRBJ1-2 | TRBV27 | few
TGCGCCAGCAGCTTGGTACAGGGGATCACCGGGGAGCTGTTTTTT | CASSLVQGITGELFF | TRBD1 | TRBJ2-2 | TRBV5-1 | NA
TGTGCCAGCAGCTTAGCGCTCTGGACAGGGGCGGGCAATCAGCCCCAGCATTTT | CASSLALWTGAGNQPQHF | TRBD1 | TRBJ1-5 | TRBV7-8 | NA
TGTGCCACCAGCAGGGTCTCGGGCTACAATGAGCAGTTCTTC | CATSRVSGYNEQFF | NA | TRBJ2-1 | TRBV15 | NA
TGCGCCAGCAGTGACGGACTCGCCGAGCAGTTCTTC | CASSDGLAEQFF | NA | TRBJ2-1 | TRBV10-1 | NA
TGTGCCACCAGCAGAGGCGTTGGGAGTCAAGGGTCCTACGAGCAGTACTTC | CATSRGVGSQGSYEQYF | NA | TRBJ2-7 | TRBV15 | NA
TGTGCCAGCAGTACTCTTAGCGGGAGGATCGGCCACGAGCAGTACTTC | CASSTLSGRIGHEQYF | TRBD2 | TRBJ2-7 | TRBV2 | NA
TGCGCCAGCAGCCTCGGACAGACCACTGGAAACACCATATATTTT | CASSLGQTTGNTIYF | NA | TRBJ1-3 | TRBV4-1 | NA
TGTGCCAGCAGTTACGGCGGGGACTCTGGAAACACCATATATTTT | CASSYGGDSGNTIYF | NA | TRBJ1-3 | TRBV6-5 | few
TGTGCCAGCAGCCCGCCCAACCGGGACAGGGAGCGTTCGGGTACGCAGTATTTT | CASSPPNRDRERSGTQYF | TRBD1 | TRBJ2-3 | TRBV16 | NA
TGTGCCACCAGCAGAGTGTTCACAGAGCAGTTCTTC | CATSRVFTEQFF | NA | TRBJ2-1 | TRBV15 | NA
TGCGCCAGCAGCTTGGACGGAGGAAATGATCAGCCCCAGCATTTT | CASSLDGGNDQPQHF | NA | TRBJ1-5 | TRBV5-1 | NA
TGCGCCAGCAGCCAAGACAGGGTAACCCGTCTCGAGCAGTACTTC | CASSQDRVTRLEQYF | TRBD1 | TRBJ2-7 | TRBV5-1 | NA
TGTGCCAGCACCCGACGGTTGGCGGGAACAGATACGCAGTATTTT | CASTRRLAGTDTQYF | NA | TRBJ2-3 | TRBV7-2 | NA
TGTGCCAGCAGCTTGGCATCGACAGGGATCGCTGGCTACACCTTC | CASSLASTGIAGYTF | TRBD1 | TRBJ1-2 | TRBV7-9 | NA
TGTGCCAGCAGCCGGGATTGGGGGGGATCTAACTATGGCTACACCTTC | CASSRDWGGSNYGYTF | NA | TRBJ1-2 | TRBV7-9 | few
TGCGCCAGCAGCCAAGTTCGCAGCTCCTACGAGCAGTACTTC | CASSQVRSSYEQYF | NA | TRBJ2-7 | TRBV4-1 | few
TGTGCCAGCAGCTTAAACGGGGGGCTCGGCTACACCTTC | CASSLNGGLGYTF | NA | TRBJ1-2 | TRBV11-2 | NA
TGTGCCACCAGCAGAGATCGCGGTAGCGGAAGCTCCTACGAGCAGTACTTC | CATSRDRGSGSSYEQYF | NA | TRBJ2-7 | TRBV15 | NA
TGTGCCAGCAGCGTGAGCATCATTAATGAAAAACTGTTTTTT | CASSVSIINEKLFF | NA | TRBJ1-4 | TRBV6-1 | NA
TGTGCCAGCAGTGAAGAGGGGCCTCAGGGTGACTATGGCTACACCTTC | CASSEEGPQGDYGYTF | NA | TRBJ1-2 | TRBV2 | few
TGCGCCAGCAGCTTGGAGGGACAGTCGGGGCCAGATACGCAGTATTTT | CASSLEGQSGPDTQYF | TRBD1 | TRBJ2-3 | TRBV5-1 | NA
TGTGCCAGCAGCCTACGCAGCGACTCCTACAATGAGCAGTTCTTC | CASSLRSDSYNEQFF | NA | TRBJ2-1 | TRBV5-5 | NA
TGTGCCAGCAGTGAAGATACTAGCGTTGGTGGGACCCAGTACTTC | CASSEDTSVGGTQYF | TRBD2 | TRBJ2-5 | TRBV6-1 | NA
TGTGCCAGCAGTTTAGTTGCTAGCGGTTACAATGAGCAGTTCTTC | CASSLVASGYNEQFF | TRBD2 | TRBJ2-1 | TRBV27 | few
TGTGCCAGTAGTAGAAGGGGGATCGAAGATCAGCCCCAGCATTTT | CASSRRGIEDQPQHF | NA | TRBJ1-5 | TRBV19 | NA
TGTGCCAGCAGCGTCAGGGTGAACACTGAAGCTTTCTTT | CASSVRVNTEAFF | NA | TRBJ1-1 | TRBV7-8 | NA
TGTGCCATCAGCCTGGGACAGGGTTATGGCTACACCTTC | CAISLGQGYGYTF | TRBD1 | TRBJ1-2 | TRBV10-3 | NA
TGTGCCAGCAGCCTCAAATGGGGCCGAAGCTCCTACAATGAGCAGTTCTTC | CASSLKWGRSSYNEQFF | NA | TRBJ2-1 | TRBV7-9 | NA
TGTGCCAGCAGTGAGGGCAGGAACTATGGCTACACCTTC | CASSEGRNYGYTF | NA | TRBJ1-2 | TRBV2 | NA
TGCGCCAGCAGCGCACTAGCGGCCACCTACGAGCAGTACTTC | CASSALAATYEQYF | TRBD2 | TRBJ2-7 | TRBV5-1 | NA
TGTGCCAGCAGTACCACTTTCCCCGGGACATTGAGCACAGATACGCAGTATTTT | CASSTTFPGTLSTDTQYF | NA | TRBJ2-3 | TRBV25-1 | once
TGTGCCAGCAGTGACCCAGGGACTAGCGGTCTTTTGTACGAGCAGTACTTC | CASSDPGTSGLLYEQYF | TRBD2 | TRBJ2-7 | TRBV6-4 | NA
TGTGCCAGCAGCAAACGGGGGACAGCGAACACCGGGGAGCTGTTTTTT | CASSKRGTANTGELFF | NA | TRBJ2-2 | TRBV21-1 | NA
TGTGCCTGGGGAAATGCGGCAGGGGGCCACTATGGCTACACCTTC | CAWGNAAGGHYGYTF | TRBD1 | TRBJ1-2 | TRBV30 | NA
TGTGCCAGCAGTGACAGGTTCAATGAGCAGTTCTTC | CASSDRFNEQFF | NA | TRBJ2-1 | TRBV6-1 | NA
TGTGCCAGCAGCGGACAACAGGGGCATGAAAAACTGTTTTTT | CASSGQQGHEKLFF | TRBD1 | TRBJ1-4 | TRBV9 | NA
TGCAGCGCCCGAAATAGCGGGAGGGTCCCCGGGGAGCTGTTTTTT | CSARNSGRVPGELFF | TRBD2 | TRBJ2-2 | TRBV29-1 | NA